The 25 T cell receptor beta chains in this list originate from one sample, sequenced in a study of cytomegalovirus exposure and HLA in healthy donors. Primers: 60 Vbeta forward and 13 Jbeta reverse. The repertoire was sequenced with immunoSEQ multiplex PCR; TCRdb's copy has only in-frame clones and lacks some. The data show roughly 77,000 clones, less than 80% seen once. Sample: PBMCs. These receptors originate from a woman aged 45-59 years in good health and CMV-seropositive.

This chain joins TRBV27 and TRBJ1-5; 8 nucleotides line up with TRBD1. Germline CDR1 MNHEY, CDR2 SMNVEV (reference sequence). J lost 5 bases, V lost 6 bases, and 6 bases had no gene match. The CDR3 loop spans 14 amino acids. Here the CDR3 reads CASRVTGEHQPQHF. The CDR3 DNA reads TGTGCCAGCAGGGTGACAGGGGAGCATCAGCCCCAGCATTTT.

CDR3 region: CASSLGLSGANVLTF. DNA for the CDR3: TGTGCCAGTAGTCTAGGACTTTCTGGGGCCAACGTCCTGACTTTC. The chain carries TRBV19 and TRBJ2-6; D might be TRBD2 (5 bases). The CDR3 covers 15 residues. CDR1 and CDR2 from the germline V gene are LNHDA and SQIVND (reference sequence). Trimming cost V 5 bases and J 1 base, with 9 bases left between them. The full variable domain, rest sourced from reference TRBV19 and TRBJ2-6, is DGGITQSPKYLFRKEGQNVTLSCEQNLNHDAMYWYRQDPGQGLRLIYYSQIVNDFQKGDIAEGYSVSREKKESFPLTVTSAQKNPTAFYLCASSLGLSGANVLTFGAGSRLTVL.

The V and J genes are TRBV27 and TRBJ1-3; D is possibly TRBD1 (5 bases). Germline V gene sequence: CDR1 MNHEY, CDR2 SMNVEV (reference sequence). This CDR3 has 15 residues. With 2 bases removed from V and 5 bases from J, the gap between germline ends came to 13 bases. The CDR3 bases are TGTGCCAGCAGTTTAAACGGGGGAACTCGAAACACCATATATTTT. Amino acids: CASSLNGGTRNTIYF.

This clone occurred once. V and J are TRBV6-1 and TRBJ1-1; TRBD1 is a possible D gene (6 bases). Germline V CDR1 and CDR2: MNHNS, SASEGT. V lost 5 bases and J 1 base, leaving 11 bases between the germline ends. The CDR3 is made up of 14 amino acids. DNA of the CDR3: TGTGCCAGCAGTAAGGGGGTTACGAACACTGAAGCTTTCTTT. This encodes CASSKGVTNTEAFF.

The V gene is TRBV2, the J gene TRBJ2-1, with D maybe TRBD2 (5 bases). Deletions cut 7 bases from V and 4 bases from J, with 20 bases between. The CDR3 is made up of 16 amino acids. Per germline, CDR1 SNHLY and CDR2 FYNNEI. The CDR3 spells CASTDLGAVFYNEQFF. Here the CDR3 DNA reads TGTGCCAGCACTGATCTGGGAGCGGTATTTTACAATGAGCAGTTCTTC.

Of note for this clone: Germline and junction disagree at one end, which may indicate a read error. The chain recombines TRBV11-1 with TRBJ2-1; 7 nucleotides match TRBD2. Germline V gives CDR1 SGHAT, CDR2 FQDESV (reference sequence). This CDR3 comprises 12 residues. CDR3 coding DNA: TGTGCCAGCAGCCCCAATCGGGGGGAAGGGATCTTC. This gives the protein CASSPNRGEGIF. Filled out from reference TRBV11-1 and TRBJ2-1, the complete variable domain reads EAEVAQSPRYKITEKSQAVAFWCDPISGHATLYWYRQILGQGPELLVQFQDESVVDDSQLPKDRFSAERLKGVDSTLKIQPAELGDSAMYLCASSPNRGEGIFGPGTRLTVL.

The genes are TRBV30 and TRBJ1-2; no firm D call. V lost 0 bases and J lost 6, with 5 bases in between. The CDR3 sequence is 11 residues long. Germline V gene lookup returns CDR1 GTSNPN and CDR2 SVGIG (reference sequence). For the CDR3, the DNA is TGTGCCTGGAGTGTACTCCATGGCTACACCTTC. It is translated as CAWSVLHGYTF.

The CDR3 nucleotides read TGTGCCAGTAGTATATTTCACAGCCGGGGCGTAGGGGGCTACAATGAGCAGTTCTTC. It specifies CASSIFHSRGVGGYNEQFF. The chain recombines TRBV19 with TRBJ2-1; perhaps TRBD1 as D (6 bases). The ends were cut back, 2 bases at V and 3 bases at J, with 23 bases in the middle. Germline loops: CDR1 LNHDA, CDR2 SQIVND (reference sequence). The CDR3 extends over 19 amino acids.

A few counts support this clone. This CDR3 is CASSSALAGGMDEQFF. CDR3 coding DNA: TGTGCCAGCAGCTCTGCCCTAGCGGGGGGCATGGATGAGCAGTTCTTC. The rearrangement joins TRBV7-8 to TRBJ2-1; 11 bases agree with TRBD2. Germline loops: CDR1 SGHVS, CDR2 FQNEAQ. The CDR3 is 16 amino acids. After removal of 4 bases from V and 8 bases from J, the junction contained 10 bases not matched to a gene.

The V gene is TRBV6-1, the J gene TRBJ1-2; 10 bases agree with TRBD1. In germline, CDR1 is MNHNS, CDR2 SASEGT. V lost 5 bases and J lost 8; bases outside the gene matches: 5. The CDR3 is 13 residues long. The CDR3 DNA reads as TGTGCCAGCAGTCTGACAGGGGGCCTCGGCTACACCTTC. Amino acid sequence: CASSLTGGLGYTF.

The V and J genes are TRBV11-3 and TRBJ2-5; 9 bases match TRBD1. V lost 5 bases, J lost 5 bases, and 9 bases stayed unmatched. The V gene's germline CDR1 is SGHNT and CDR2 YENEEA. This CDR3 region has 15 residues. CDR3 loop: CASSGGTGRLETQYF. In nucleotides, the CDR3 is TGTGCCAGCAGCGGTGGGACAGGGAGATTGGAGACCCAGTACTTC.

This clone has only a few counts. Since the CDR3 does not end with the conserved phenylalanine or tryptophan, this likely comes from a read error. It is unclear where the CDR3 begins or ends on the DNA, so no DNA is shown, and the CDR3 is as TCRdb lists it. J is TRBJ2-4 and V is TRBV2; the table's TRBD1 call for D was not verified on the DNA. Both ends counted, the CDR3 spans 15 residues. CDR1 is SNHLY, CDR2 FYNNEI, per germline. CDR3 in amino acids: CASIGTGSAKNIQSS.

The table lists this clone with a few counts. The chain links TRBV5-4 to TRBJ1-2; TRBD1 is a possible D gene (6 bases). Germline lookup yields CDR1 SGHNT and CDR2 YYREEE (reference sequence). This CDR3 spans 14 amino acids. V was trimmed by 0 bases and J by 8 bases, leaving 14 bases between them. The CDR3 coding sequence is TGTGCCAGCAGCTTGGATGGGGACAAAGAAGGCTACACCTTC. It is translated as CASSLDGDKEGYTF.

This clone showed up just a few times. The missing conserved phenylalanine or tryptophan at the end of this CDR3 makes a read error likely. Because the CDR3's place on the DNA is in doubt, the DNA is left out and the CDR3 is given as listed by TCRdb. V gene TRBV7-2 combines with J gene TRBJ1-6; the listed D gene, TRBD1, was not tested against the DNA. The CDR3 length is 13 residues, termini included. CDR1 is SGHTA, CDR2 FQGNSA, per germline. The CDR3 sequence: CASSLTAPDRGSV.

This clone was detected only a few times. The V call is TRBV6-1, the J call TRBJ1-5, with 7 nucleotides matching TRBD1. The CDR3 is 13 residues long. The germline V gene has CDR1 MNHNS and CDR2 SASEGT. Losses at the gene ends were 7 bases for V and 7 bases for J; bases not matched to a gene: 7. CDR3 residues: CASTLGGRQPQHF. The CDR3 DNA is TGTGCCAGCACCTTAGGGGGCAGACAGCCCCAGCATTTT.

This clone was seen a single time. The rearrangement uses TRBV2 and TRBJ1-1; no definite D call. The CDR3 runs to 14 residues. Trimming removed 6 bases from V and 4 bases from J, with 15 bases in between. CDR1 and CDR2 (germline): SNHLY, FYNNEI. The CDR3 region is CASRGAERGTEAFF. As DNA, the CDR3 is TGTGCCAGCAGGGGAGCAGAGCGGGGCACTGAAGCTTTCTTT. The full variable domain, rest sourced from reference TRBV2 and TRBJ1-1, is EPEVTQTPSHQVTQMGQEVILRCVPISNHLYFYWYRQILGQKVEFLVSFYNNEISEKSEIFDDQFSVERPDGSNFTLKIRSTKLEDSAMYFCASRGAERGTEAFFGQGTRLTVV.

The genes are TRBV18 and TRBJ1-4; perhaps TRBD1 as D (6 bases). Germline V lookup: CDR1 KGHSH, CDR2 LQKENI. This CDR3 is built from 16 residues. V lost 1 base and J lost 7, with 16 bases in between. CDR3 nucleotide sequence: TGTGCCAGCTCACCACGCGCATCCGGGGGGCGTGAAAAACTGTTTTTT. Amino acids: CASSPRASGGREKLFF.

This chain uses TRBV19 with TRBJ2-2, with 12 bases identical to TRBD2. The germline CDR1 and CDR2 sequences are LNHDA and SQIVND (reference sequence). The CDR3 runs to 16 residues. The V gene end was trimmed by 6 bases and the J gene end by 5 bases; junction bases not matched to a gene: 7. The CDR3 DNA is TGTGCCAGTAGCCCAGGGACTAGCGGGTTGACCGGGGAGCTGTTTTTT. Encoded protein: CASSPGTSGLTGELFF.

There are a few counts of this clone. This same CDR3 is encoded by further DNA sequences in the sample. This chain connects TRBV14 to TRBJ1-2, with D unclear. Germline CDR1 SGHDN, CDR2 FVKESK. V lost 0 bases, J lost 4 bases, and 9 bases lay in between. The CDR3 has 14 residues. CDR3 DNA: TGTGCCAGCAGCCAAGATACGGGGTTCTATGGCTACACCTTC. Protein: CASSQDTGFYGYTF.

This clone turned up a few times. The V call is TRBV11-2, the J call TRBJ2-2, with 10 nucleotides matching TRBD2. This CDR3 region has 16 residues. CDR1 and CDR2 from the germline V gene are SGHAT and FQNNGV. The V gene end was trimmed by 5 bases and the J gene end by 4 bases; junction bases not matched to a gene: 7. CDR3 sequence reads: CASSTLAGAGTGELFF. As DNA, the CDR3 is TGTGCCAGCAGCACTCTAGCGGGGGCGGGCACCGGGGAGCTGTTTTTT.

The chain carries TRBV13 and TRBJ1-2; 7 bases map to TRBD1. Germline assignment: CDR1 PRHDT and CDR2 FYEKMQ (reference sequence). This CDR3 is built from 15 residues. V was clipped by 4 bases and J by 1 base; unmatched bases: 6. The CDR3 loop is CASSSGQRLNYGYTF. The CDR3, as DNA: TGTGCCAGCAGCTCGGGACAGCGGCTTAACTATGGCTACACCTTC.

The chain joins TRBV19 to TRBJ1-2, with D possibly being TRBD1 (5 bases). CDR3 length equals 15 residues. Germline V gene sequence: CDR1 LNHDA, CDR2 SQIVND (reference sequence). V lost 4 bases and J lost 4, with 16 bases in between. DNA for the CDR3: TGTGCCAGTAGTAGCCACACAGGTCTTGGCTATGGCTACACCTTC. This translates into CASSSHTGLGYGYTF.

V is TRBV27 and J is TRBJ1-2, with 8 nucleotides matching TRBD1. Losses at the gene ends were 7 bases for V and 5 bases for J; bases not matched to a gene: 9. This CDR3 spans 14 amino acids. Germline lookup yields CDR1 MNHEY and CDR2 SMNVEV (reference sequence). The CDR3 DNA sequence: TGTGCCAGCACTGAAACAGGGGGACATTATGGCTACACCTTC. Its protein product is CASTETGGHYGYTF.

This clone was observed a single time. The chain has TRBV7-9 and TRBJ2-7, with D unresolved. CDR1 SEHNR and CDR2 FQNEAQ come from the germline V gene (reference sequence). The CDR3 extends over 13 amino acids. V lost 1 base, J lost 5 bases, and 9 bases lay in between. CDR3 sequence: CASSLGAVNEQYV. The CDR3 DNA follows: TGTGCCAGCAGCTTAGGTGCGGTAAACGAGCAGTACGTC.

The CDR3 protein is CAISETGTGGRQPQHF. The CDR3 DNA reads TGTGCCATCAGTGAGACCGGGACAGGGGGCCGGCAGCCCCAGCATTTT. The chain couples TRBV10-3 to TRBJ1-5; TRBD1 matches at 12 bases. CDR1 and CDR2 from the germline V gene are ENHRY and SYGVKD. The CDR3 contains 16 residues. J was trimmed by 7 bases and V by 2 bases; bases with no gene match: 6.